What follows are 22 T cell receptor beta chains derived from one specimen sequenced in a study of human T cells and chemical hapten exposure. The sample's time point: patch test 2, 6 weeks after DPC sensitization. Noted treatment: therapeutic diphenylcyclopropenone sensitization with weekly scalp DPC. In TCRdb, the RACE reads were re-called with MiXCR into one record per CDR3 protein. In the table there are just over 350,000 distinct CDR3 sequences, around 6% of which are singletons. Source: whole blood, taken in connection with sensitization to the hapten diphenylcyclopropenone (DPC). The origin of the receptors is a woman in her late teens or twenties with alopecia areata. Some clones in this sample may be carry-over from other donors' samples.

This clonotype turned up a few times. The chain employs TRBV6-6 and TRBJ2-1, with TRBD2 matching over 8 bases. There are 16 residues in the CDR3. Germline CDR1 reads MNHNY; CDR2 reads SVGAGI (reference sequence). Germline trimming cut 6 bases from V and 0 bases from J; bases unmatched to any gene: 7. DNA for the CDR3: TGTGCCAGCAGCCTACGGCGGGGGGTCTCCTACAATGAGCAGTTCTTC. Translation: CASSLRRGVSYNEQFF.

This clonotype was counted ten times or more. J is TRBJ2-3 and V is TRBV27; D call uncertain. V was cut by 5 bases and J by 1 base, with 10 bases left in between. CDR1 is MNHEY and CDR2 is SMNVEV in the germline V gene (reference sequence). The CDR3 length is 14 residues. CDR3: CASSEPPGTDTQYF. DNA of the CDR3: TGTGCCAGCAGTGAACCCCCTGGCACAGATACGCAGTATTTT.

This chain joins TRBV15 and TRBJ2-3; TRBD1 aligns across 10 bases. Trimming cost V 5 bases and J 3 bases; bases outside gene matches: 5. Germline-derived CDR1 and CDR2 are LNHNV and YYDKDF (reference sequence). There are 15 residues in the CDR3. CDR3 DNA sequence: TGTGCCACCAGCCTCCGGGACAGGGGTACAGATACGCAGTATTTT. This codes for CATSLRDRGTDTQYF.

The V gene is TRBV20-1, the J gene TRBJ2-3; 12 bases align to TRBD2. This CDR3 has 16 amino acids. V dropped 5 bases and J dropped 2; count of bases not matched to a gene: 8. Per germline, CDR1 DFQATT and CDR2 SNEGSKA (reference sequence). DNA for the CDR3: TGCAGTGCTGGACTAGGACTAGCGGGGTCCACAGATACGCAGTATTTT. Protein sequence: CSAGLGLAGSTDTQYF.

The rearrangement uses TRBV3-1 and TRBJ2-3; D perhaps matches TRBD2 (5 bases). Germline CDR1 and CDR2: LGHDT and YNNKEL (reference sequence). The CDR3 length is 15 residues. The ends were cut back, 8 bases at V and 4 bases at J, with 19 bases in the middle. The CDR3 loop is CASARASLSADTQYF. The CDR3 nucleotides read TGTGCCAGCGCGAGGGCTAGCTTGAGCGCAGATACGCAGTATTTT.

This clonotype was seen ten or more times. This rearrangement joins TRBV6-5 to TRBJ1-3; D call uncertain. This CDR3 is built from 13 residues. V gave up 8 bases and J gave up 7 bases, with 15 bases separating them. In germline, CDR1 is MNHEY, CDR2 SVGAGI. CDR3 residues: CASGNNQVNTIYF. The CDR3 DNA follows: TGTGCCAGCGGAAACAACCAGGTTAACACCATATATTTT.

Many counts were recorded for this clonotype. V gene TRBV14 combines with J gene TRBJ2-2; D is undetermined. Trimming stripped 0 bases from V and 6 bases from J, with 17 bases between. This CDR3 has 17 residues. Germline CDR1 is SGHDN and CDR2 is FVKESK. The CDR3 region has the DNA TGTGCCAGCAGCCAAGATATCGGTTTAAGGAGCCCCGGGGAGCTGTTTTTT. It translates to CASSQDIGLRSPGELFF.

This clonotype was counted a few times. J is TRBJ2-1 and V is TRBV25-1; tentative D call: TRBD1 (6 bases). CDR3 length: 17 residues. Per germline, CDR1 MGHDK and CDR2 SYGVNS. V shed 5 bases and J shed 0 bases, with 17 bases lying between them. DNA for the CDR3: TGTGCCAGCAGTCCCCCCAGGGGTGAAAGCTCCTACAATGAGCAGTTCTTC. It specifies CASSPPRGESSYNEQFF.

This clonotype has just a few counts. The J gene is TRBJ2-3, the V gene TRBV4-1, with D hard to call. V dropped 0 bases and J dropped 2 bases, with 15 bases sitting between them. Looked up from germline, CDR1 is MGHRA and CDR2 is YSYEKL. The CDR3 sequence is 17 residues long. The CDR3 sequence: CASSQESAGISTDTQYF. The DNA of the CDR3 is TGCGCCAGCAGCCAAGAATCGGCTGGGATATCCACAGATACGCAGTATTTT.

Ten or more counts support this clonotype. V is TRBV9 and J is TRBJ1-5; 7 nucleotides line up with TRBD1. The germline gives CDR1 SGDLS, CDR2 YYNGEE. The V and J ends lost 5 bases and 3 bases, in that order; junction bases with no gene match: 8. The CDR3 has 15 amino acids. In DNA, the CDR3 is TGTGCCAGCAGTCGACAGGGACGAATCAATCAGCCCCAGCATTTT. Translating gives CASSRQGRINQPQHF.

This clonotype was seen many times. The chain joins TRBV6-5 to TRBJ1-6; D remains unclear. Germline V gives CDR1 MNHEY, CDR2 SVGAGI. The CDR3 spans 14 residues. V gave up 0 bases and J gave up 10 bases, with 10 bases separating them. Written as DNA, the CDR3 is TGTGCCAGCAGTTACTCGAGTTTTGGCTCACCCCTCCACTTT. Translating gives CASSYSSFGSPLHF.

The chain recombines TRBV5-6 with TRBJ1-1; D not resolved. The germline V gene has CDR1 SGHDT and CDR2 YYEEEE. This CDR3 region has 14 residues. Trimming stripped 7 bases from V and 0 bases from J, with 13 bases between. In nucleotides, the CDR3 is TGTGCCAGCCAGTTAAGGCTTCTGAACACTGAAGCTTTCTTT. Its translation: CASQLRLLNTEAFF.

V is TRBV5-1 and J is TRBJ2-1; 7 bases are shared with TRBD1. Germline trimming cut 0 bases from V and 14 bases from J; bases unmatched to any gene: 5. CDR1 is SGHRS, CDR2 YFSETQ, per germline. This CDR3 has 12 residues. The CDR3 sequence is CASSLARDSKFF. DNA for the CDR3: TGCGCCAGCAGCTTGGCCCGGGACAGTAAGTTCTTC.

The sample holds a few counts of this clonotype. The chain employs TRBV20-1 and TRBJ1-5; 7 bases are shared with TRBD1. The CDR3 totals 14 residues. Trimming removed 7 bases from V and 3 bases from J; junction bases left unmatched: 9. From germline, CDR1 is DFQATT and CDR2 SNEGSKA (reference sequence). In nucleotides, the CDR3 is TGCAGTGGTTCGACAGGGAGGCCCAATCAGCCCCAGCATTTT. This codes for CSGSTGRPNQPQHF.

A few counts support this clonotype. The gene calls are TRBV5-1 and TRBJ1-2; D ambiguous. CDR1 and CDR2 from the germline V gene are SGHRS and YFSETQ. V gave up 0 bases and J gave up 4 bases, with 7 bases separating them. The CDR3 runs 13 residues. CDR3: CASSLDAFYGYTF. CDR3 nucleotide sequence: TGCGCCAGCAGCTTGGACGCCTTCTATGGCTACACCTTC.

V is TRBV7-9 and J is TRBJ1-2; D not resolved. With 1 base removed from V and 1 base from J, the gap between germline ends came to 10 bases. CDR1 and CDR2 (germline): SEHNR, FQNEAQ (reference sequence). The CDR3 has 15 amino acids. CDR3 sequence reads: CASSLGTDLNYGYTF. The DNA for the CDR3 is TGTGCCAGCAGCTTAGGAACAGACCTTAACTATGGCTACACCTTC.

This clonotype was observed a handful of times. V is TRBV6-6 and J is TRBJ1-1; a weak D match, TRBD1 (5 bases). Trimming pared 10 bases from V and 4 bases from J, leaving 13 bases between. The germline V gene encodes CDR1 MNHNY and CDR2 SVGAGI (reference sequence). There are 12 residues in the CDR3. Written as DNA, the CDR3 is TGTGCCACCCGTGTCGGGGGCACTGAAGCTTTCTTT. Amino acids: CATRVGGTEAFF.

The table lists this clonotype with many counts. The chain carries TRBV4-3 and TRBJ1-2; tentatively, D is TRBD1 (6 bases). Looked up from germline, CDR1 is LGHNA and CDR2 is YSLEER. The CDR3 spans 15 residues. Trimming took 0 bases from V and 6 from J, leaving 14 bases between them. The DNA for the CDR3 is TGCGCCAGCAGCCAAGATCAGGGGCCCTTAGATGGCTACACCTTC. Its translation: CASSQDQGPLDGYTF.

This clonotype was found a few times. The chain has TRBV20-1 and TRBJ2-3; TRBD2 aligns across 8 bases. Germline assignment: CDR1 DFQATT and CDR2 SNEGSKA (reference sequence). The CDR3 is 17 amino acids. The J segment lost 4 bases and the V segment lost 0 bases, leaving 12 bases of the junction unmatched. CDR3 DNA: TGCAGTGCTAGAGATCAGGTCGCGGGGGGCGAAGCAGATACGCAGTATTTT. Its translation: CSARDQVAGGEADTQYF.

This clonotype was seen at least ten times. The genes are TRBV20-1 and TRBJ2-1, with D uncertain. CDR1 is DFQATT, CDR2 SNEGSKA, per germline (reference sequence). This CDR3 is built from 14 residues. V lost 1 base, J lost 2 bases, and 9 bases lay in between. CDR3 residues: CSARVPRAYNEQFF. DNA of the CDR3: TGCAGTGCTAGAGTCCCTCGAGCCTACAATGAGCAGTTCTTC.

This clonotype appeared many times. The chain employs TRBV3-1 and TRBJ1-5; 8 bases agree with TRBD1. The germline V gene has CDR1 LGHDT and CDR2 YNNKEL (reference sequence). After removal of 4 bases from V and 5 bases from J, the junction contained 7 bases not matched to a gene. CDR3 length: 15 amino acids. DNA of the CDR3: TGTGCCAGCAGCCTTGGACAGGGAGGACATCAGCCCCAGCATTTT. Its protein product is CASSLGQGGHQPQHF.

This clonotype was seen repeatedly, ten times or more. This chain connects TRBV20-1 to TRBJ1-1; D not resolved. V lost 6 bases and J lost 7, with 15 bases in between. The CDR3 totals 12 residues. From germline, CDR1 is DFQATT and CDR2 SNEGSKA (reference sequence). In DNA form, the CDR3 reads TGCAGTGCCCACGACGGGTCGGTTGAAGCTTTCTTT. Translated: CSAHDGSVEAFF.